Listed here is a single T cell receptor (beta chain). Its antigen remains unknown. This specimen belongs to a study of cytomegalovirus exposure and HLA in healthy donors. The CDR3 spans 15 residues. Germline trimming cut 3 bases from V and 5 bases from J; bases unmatched to any gene: 8. Germline assignment: CDR1 GTSNPN and CDR2 SVGIG (reference sequence). Primers included in the PCR were 60 Vbeta and 13 Jbeta primers. The protocol was immunoSEQ multiplex PCR, while the TCRdb copy is restricted to in-frame clones and leaves out a portion. The table includes more than 100,000 clones, 80% to 90% detected once. Broader study findings: Within the data, a cluster of highly shared sequence variants was likely a sequencing artifact.

What was sequenced was PBMCs. This TCR was recovered from a woman aged 25 to 45 in good health and CMV-seronegative. The rearrangement joins TRBV30 to TRBJ2-5; 11 nucleotides line up with TRBD2. The CDR3 bases are TGTGCCTGGAGCCTTCTAGCGGGGGGCAGGGAGACCCAGTACTTC. Translated: CAWSLLAGGRETQYF. Using reference TRBV30 and TRBJ2-5 for the parts outside the CDR3, the full variable domain is SQTIHQWPATLVQPVGSPLSLECTVEGTSNPNLYWYRQAAGRGLQLLFYSVGIGQISSEVPQNLSASRPQDRQFILSSKKLLLSDSGFYLCAWSLLAGGRETQYFGPGTRLLVL.